The clone carrying this TCR beta chain has just a few counts. Germline V gene data show CDR1 as DFQATT and CDR2 as SNEGSKA (reference sequence). Trimming at V came to 4 bases and at J to 3 bases, leaving 10 bases not matched to a gene. This CDR3 region has 15 residues. This sample was taken from a study of T cells after yellow fever vaccination. TCRdb recomputed calls from the 5' RACE reads with MiXCR, one row per CDR3 protein. The profile shows 500,000 to 650,000 distinct CDR3 sequences, 9% to 15% of them singletons. The rearrangement uses TRBV20-1 and TRBJ2-3, with TRBD1 matching 7 bases. The sequenced sample was PBMCs, obtained on the day of the yellow fever booster vaccination. The receptor was isolated from a man under 40 who received the YFV17D yellow fever vaccine. In DNA, the CDR3 is TGCAGTGCTATGACGGGACAGCGAGCAACAGATACGCAGTATTTT. Translation: CSAMTGQRATDTQYF.